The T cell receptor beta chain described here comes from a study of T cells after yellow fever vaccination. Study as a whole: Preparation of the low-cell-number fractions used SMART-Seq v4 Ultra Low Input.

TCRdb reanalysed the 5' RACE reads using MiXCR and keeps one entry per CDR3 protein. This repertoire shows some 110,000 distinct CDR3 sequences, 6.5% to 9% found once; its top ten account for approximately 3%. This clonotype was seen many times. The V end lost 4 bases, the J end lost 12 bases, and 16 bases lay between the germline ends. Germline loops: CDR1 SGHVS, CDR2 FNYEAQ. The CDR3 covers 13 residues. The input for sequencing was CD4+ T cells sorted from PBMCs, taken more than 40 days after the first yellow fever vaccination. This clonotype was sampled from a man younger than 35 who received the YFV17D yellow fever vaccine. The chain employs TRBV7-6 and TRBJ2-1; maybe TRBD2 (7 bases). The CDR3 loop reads CASSSRGAEVQFF. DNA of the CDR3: TGTGCCAGCAGCTCTCGGGGGGCGGAGGTGCAGTTCTTC.